Shown below are 24 T cell receptor beta chains from a single sample sequenced in a study of blood T cell repertoires in COVID-19. Clones were sequenced by immunoSEQ multiplex PCR, and TCRdb holds only the in-frame ones, with some missing. The sample consists of under 75,000 clones, roughly 80% of them appearing once. The sequenced material came from peripheral blood. Receptors were obtained from a man in his sixties or seventies who had recovered from COVID-19.

The CDR3 here is CASSQGTVNQPQHF. CDR3 DNA: TGTGCCAGTAGTCAAGGGACAGTCAATCAGCCCCAGCATTTT. The rearrangement links TRBV19 to TRBJ1-5; 7 nucleotides agree with TRBD1. The J segment lost 3 bases and the V segment lost 5 bases, leaving 4 bases of the junction unmatched. The germline CDR1 and CDR2 sequences are LNHDA and SQIVND (reference sequence). The CDR3 length is 14 residues.

V is TRBV6-2 or TRBV6-3 and J is TRBJ1-1; D unclear. This CDR3 has 12 amino acids. The V and J ends lost 5 bases and 6 bases respectively, with 10 bases between them. The germline V gene encodes CDR1 MNHEY and CDR2 SVGEGT. The CDR3 protein is CASSTRLAEAFF. The CDR3 DNA sequence: TGTGCCAGCAGTACCAGACTTGCTGAAGCTTTCTTT.

This sequence joins TRBV7-2 and TRBJ1-1, with D possibly being TRBD1 (6 bases). This CDR3 is built from 14 residues. Between the trimmed V and J ends, which lost 4 bases and 5 bases, there was a span of 14 bases. The V gene's germline CDR1 is SGHTA and CDR2 FQGNSA. CDR3 DNA: TGTGCCAGCAGCTCCCAGGGGATGAGGACTGAAGCTTTCTTT. Protein: CASSSQGMRTEAFF.

The CDR3 bases are TGTGCCAGCAGCCCGGGACCAGGGGGCGCGGGCACCGGGGAGCTGTTTTTT. Translation: CASSPGPGGAGTGELFF. The chain employs TRBV7-9 and TRBJ2-2, with 8 bases identical to TRBD1. Germline CDR1 reads SEHNR; CDR2 reads FQNEAQ (reference sequence). This CDR3 is 17 amino acids long. Trimming removed 5 bases from V and 4 bases from J; junction bases left unmatched: 12.

The chain recombines TRBV7-2 with TRBJ2-4; D gene ambiguous. The CDR3 length is 13 residues. Germline values: CDR1 SGHTA, CDR2 FQGNSA. V gave up 4 bases and J gave up 8 bases, with 12 bases separating them. The CDR3 DNA reads as TGTGCCAGCAGCTGGAGTTTTGTTGACATTCAGTACTTC. It yields the protein CASSWSFVDIQYF.

This sequence joins TRBV5-1 and TRBJ2-3; D is possibly TRBD1 (5 bases). V was trimmed by 0 bases and J by 0 bases, leaving 8 bases between them. This CDR3 comprises 15 residues. Germline V CDR1 and CDR2: SGHRS, YFSETQ. CDR3 nucleotide sequence: TGCGCCAGCAGCTTGGCCCGACAGAGCACAGATACGCAGTATTTT. Translation: CASSLARQSTDTQYF.

DNA of the CDR3: TGTGCCAGCAGCTCCTTAGATCAGCCCCAGCATTTT. Residues: CASSSLDQPQHF. V gene TRBV7-9 combines with J gene TRBJ1-5; D gene unclear. The CDR3 is 12 residues long. V dropped 4 bases and J dropped 5 bases, with 6 bases sitting between them. CDR1 and CDR2 from the germline V gene are SEHNR and FQNEAQ (reference sequence). The full variable domain, with the rest looked up from reference TRBV7-9 and TRBJ1-5, is DTGVSQNPRHKITKRGQNVTFRCDPISEHNRLYWYRQTLGQGPEFLTYFQNEAQLEKSRLLSDRFSAERPKGSFSTLEIQRTEQGDSAMYLCASSSLDQPQHFGDGTRLSIL.

This clone was counted once. The chain joins TRBV18 to TRBJ2-3, with 10 bases matching TRBD1. Germline trimming cut 0 bases from V and 4 bases from J; bases unmatched to any gene: 4. The CDR3 runs 16 residues. Germline-derived CDR1 and CDR2 are KGHSH and LQKENI. The CDR3 DNA follows: TGTGCCAGCTCACCACCAGACAGGGGGCTCGCAGATACGCAGTATTTT. Translated: CASSPPDRGLADTQYF.

The rearrangement joins TRBV7-2 to TRBJ2-1, with TRBD1 as a possible D gene (6 bases). Germline CDR1 SGHTA, CDR2 FQGNSA. The CDR3 spans 13 residues. Trimming shortened V by 4 bases and J by 6 bases, and 10 bases separated the two germline ends. The CDR3 reads CASSYDRTNEQFF. The CDR3 region has the DNA TGTGCCAGCAGCTACGACAGGACCAATGAGCAGTTCTTC.

This clone was observed a single time. The chain has TRBV5-6 and TRBJ1-3; D unclear. This CDR3 is 17 amino acids long. The ends were cut back, 4 bases at V and 0 bases at J, with 17 bases in the middle. Germline CDR1 reads SGHDT; CDR2 reads YYEEEE. The CDR3 protein is CASSQNHIIHSGNTIYF. For the CDR3, the DNA is TGTGCCAGCAGCCAAAATCACATCATCCACTCTGGAAACACCATATATTTT.

The genes are TRBV5-1 and TRBJ1-4, with unresolved D. This CDR3 is 14 amino acids long. V was pared by 2 bases and J by 4 bases, with 9 bases between. The germline CDR1 and CDR2 sequences are SGHRS and YFSETQ. CDR3 in DNA: TGCGCCAGCAGCTTAGGGAGTATTAATGAAAAACTGTTTTTT. It codes for CASSLGSINEKLFF.

This clone was seen just once. This chain connects TRBV28 to TRBJ2-4, with TRBD1 matching over 8 bases. Trimming removed 3 bases from V and 3 bases from J; junction bases left unmatched: 7. CDR3 length equals 16 residues. The germline V gene encodes CDR1 MDHEN and CDR2 SYDVKM. The CDR3 DNA reads as TGTGCCAGCAGTTTGCCTGGACAGGGAGGCAAAAACATTCAGTACTTC. It translates to CASSLPGQGGKNIQYF.

This clone was detected a few times. The CDR3 region is CASSLSPRTGSEAFF. CDR3 in DNA: TGTGCCAGCAGTTTATCGCCCCGGACAGGGTCGGAAGCTTTCTTT. This chain uses TRBV27 with TRBJ1-1, with 8 bases aligning to TRBD1. The length of the CDR3 is 15 residues. Germline V gene data show CDR1 as MNHEY and CDR2 as SMNVEV (reference sequence). J lost 8 bases, V lost 0 bases, and 8 bases had no gene match.

The chain joins TRBV9 to TRBJ1-1; D is perhaps TRBD1 (6 bases). Per the germline V gene, CDR1 is SGDLS and CDR2 is YYNGEE. V shed 5 bases and J shed 1 base, with 12 bases lying between them. The length of the CDR3 is 14 residues. CDR3 DNA: TGTGCCAGCAGTCGAACAGGGAGGAACACTGAAGCTTTCTTT. Encoded protein: CASSRTGRNTEAFF.

V is TRBV2 and J is TRBJ2-3; 8 positions agree with TRBD2. V lost 6 bases and J lost 1; bases outside the gene matches: 9. CDR1 SNHLY and CDR2 FYNNEI come from the germline V gene. The CDR3 runs to 16 residues. The CDR3 DNA follows: TGTGCCAGCAGCCCAAGGACTAGCCGAGGCACAGATACGCAGTATTTT. It codes for CASSPRTSRGTDTQYF.

V gene TRBV9 combines with J gene TRBJ2-1, with 7 bases that match TRBD1. This CDR3 region has 15 residues. CDR1 and CDR2 from the germline V gene are SGDLS and YYNGEE. V was pared by 0 bases and J by 5 bases, with 5 bases of the junction left unmatched. CDR3 sequence: CASSVGQGLNNEQFF. For the CDR3, the DNA is TGTGCCAGCAGCGTAGGACAGGGCCTTAACAATGAGCAGTTCTTC.

The chain is built from TRBV5-1 and TRBJ1-6; possibly TRBD1 for D (5 bases). The CDR3 spans 14 residues. Germline V CDR1 and CDR2: SGHRS, YFSETQ. Between the trimmed V and J ends, which lost 1 base and 5 bases, there was a span of 7 bases. The CDR3 here is CASSLSRDNSPLHF. The DNA of the CDR3 is TGCGCCAGCAGCTTGAGCAGGGATAATTCACCCCTCCACTTT.

The chain recombines TRBV19 with TRBJ2-2; D gene uncertain. The CDR3 contains 15 residues. V shed 3 bases and J shed 2 bases, with 10 bases lying between them. Germline values: CDR1 LNHDA, CDR2 SQIVND (reference sequence). CDR3 coding DNA: TGTGCCAGTAGTATGCGCACAGTTAACACCGGGGAGCTGTTTTTT. Translation: CASSMRTVNTGELFF.

The chain combines TRBV9 with TRBJ1-1, with a weak D call TRBD1 (5 bases). Per germline, CDR1 SGDLS and CDR2 YYNGEE. V shed 4 bases and J shed 4 bases, with 11 bases lying between them. This CDR3 contains 13 residues. This CDR3 is CASSLRQTTEAFF. Here the CDR3 DNA reads TGTGCCAGCAGCTTACGACAGACCACTGAAGCTTTCTTT. Full variable domain (missing parts from reference TRBV9 and TRBJ1-1): DSGVTQTPKHLITATGQRVTLRCSPRSGDLSVYWYQQSLDQGLQFLIQYYNGEERAKGNILERFSAQQFPDLHSELNLSSLELGDSALYFCASSLRQTTEAFFGQGTRLTVV.

This sequence joins TRBV25-1 and TRBJ1-2; tentatively, D is TRBD1 (5 bases). This CDR3 is built from 13 residues. Trimming removed 5 bases at V and 5 bases at J, with 12 bases between. Looked up from germline, CDR1 is MGHDK and CDR2 is SYGVNS. The CDR3 nucleotides are TGTGCCAGCAGTCCTACAGGAATGTATGGCTACACCTTC. Encoded protein: CASSPTGMYGYTF.

The chain links TRBV18 to TRBJ2-1, with 7 bases aligning to TRBD2. CDR1 and CDR2 (germline): KGHSH, LQKENI. V shed 5 bases, J shed 6 bases, and the junction held 13 bases outside the gene matches. This CDR3 spans 16 amino acids. CDR3 bases: TGTGCCAGCTCATCCAATAAGGCGGGAGTGGGCAATGAGCAGTTCTTC. It is translated as CASSSNKAGVGNEQFF.

This clone occurred a few times. The gene calls are TRBV9 and TRBJ1-3; D is perhaps TRBD1 (6 bases). The CDR3 sequence is 15 residues long. Looked up from germline, CDR1 is SGDLS and CDR2 is YYNGEE. Trimming left V 3 bases short and J 7 bases short, with 17 bases between. The CDR3: CASSATGRGVNTIYF. The CDR3, as DNA: TGTGCCAGCAGCGCTACAGGGAGGGGAGTCAACACCATATATTTT.

This sequence joins TRBV3-1 (or the pseudogene TRBV3-2) and TRBJ2-1; 12 positions match TRBD2. Losses at the gene ends were 2 bases for V and 5 bases for J; bases not matched to a gene: 7. Germline V gives CDR1 LGHDT, CDR2 YNNKEL (reference sequence). The CDR3 sequence is 17 residues long. The CDR3 DNA follows: TGTGCCAGCAGCCAAAACCAAGGACTAGCGGGAAACAATGAGCAGTTCTTC. It specifies CASSQNQGLAGNNEQFF.

The chain recombines TRBV2 with TRBJ1-2; D is uncertain. Deletions cut 7 bases from V and 3 bases from J, with 6 bases between. This CDR3 region has 11 residues. The germline V gene encodes CDR1 SNHLY and CDR2 FYNNEI. The CDR3 coding sequence is TGTGCCAGCAAACTGGACTATGGCTACACCTTC. Protein sequence: CASKLDYGYTF.